One and the same sample provided the 25 T cell receptor beta chains below, sequenced in a study of blood T cell repertoires in COVID-19. The protocol was immunoSEQ multiplex PCR, while the TCRdb copy is restricted to in-frame clones and leaves out a portion. The table shows roughly 440,000 clones, with approximately 89% occurring only once. The specimen was peripheral blood. These receptors were collected from a woman between 45 and 65 years old with COVID-19, enrolled during active disease.

CDR3: CAWSVSGGTAYNEQFF. The CDR3 DNA reads as TGTGCCTGGAGTGTTAGCGGGGGGACCGCCTACAATGAGCAGTTCTTC. V and J are TRBV30 and TRBJ2-1, with 10 positions matching TRBD2. V lost 0 bases and J lost 2; bases outside the gene matches: 4. This CDR3 has 16 residues. Germline CDR1 GTSNPN, CDR2 SVGIG (reference sequence).

This rearrangement joins TRBV19 to TRBJ2-7; TRBD1 aligns across 7 bases. Germline loops: CDR1 LNHDA, CDR2 SQIVND (reference sequence). The CDR3 is made up of 15 amino acids. Losses at the gene ends were 5 bases for V and 4 bases for J; bases not matched to a gene: 11. The CDR3 bases are TGTGCCAGTAGTCTTTCCGGGACAGAGAGATACGAGCAGTACTTC. The encoded protein is CASSLSGTERYEQYF.

This chain joins TRBV24-1 and TRBJ1-2; 7 bases map to TRBD1. With V trimmed by 3 bases and J by 4 bases, 10 bases remained unmatched. The CDR3 consists of 16 residues. Germline V gene data show CDR1 as KGHDR and CDR2 as SFDVKD. The CDR3 loop is CATSDGDSRGSYGYTF. The CDR3 DNA reads TGTGCCACCAGTGATGGGGACAGCAGGGGCAGCTATGGCTACACCTTC.

V and J are TRBV2 and TRBJ1-2; D possibly corresponds to TRBD1 (6 bases). V gave up 6 bases and J gave up 7 bases, with 9 bases separating them. Germline V gene sequence: CDR1 SNHLY, CDR2 FYNNEI. This CDR3 is built from 11 residues. Here the CDR3 DNA reads TGTGCCAGCAGGACAGGTTTTGGCTACACCTTC. It yields the protein CASRTGFGYTF.

A remark on this clone: Additional DNA sequences in this sample encode the identical CDR3. The chain employs TRBV19 and TRBJ1-1; 8 bases are a match to TRBD1. The CDR3 extends over 14 amino acids. Trimming at V came to 4 bases and at J to 1 base, leaving 2 bases not matched to a gene. The germline gives CDR1 LNHDA, CDR2 SQIVND (reference sequence). DNA for the CDR3: TGTGCCAGTAGTACCCAGGGGGCGAACACTGAAGCTTTCTTT. Protein product: CASSTQGANTEAFF.

This chain joins TRBV19 and TRBJ1-1; possibly TRBD1 for D (5 bases). The CDR3 consists of 13 residues. V was clipped by 0 bases and J by 7 bases, with 9 bases between them. Germline-derived CDR1 and CDR2 are LNHDA and SQIVND (reference sequence). The CDR3 DNA follows: TGTGCCAGTAGTATAGATCCCAGGGTTGAAGCTTTCTTT. As protein: CASSIDPRVEAFF.

The chain recombines TRBV5-4 with TRBJ2-3; 13 bases fit TRBD2. V dropped 4 bases and J dropped 3; count of bases not matched to a gene: 2. This CDR3 has 15 residues. The V gene's germline CDR1 is SGHNT and CDR2 YYREEE (reference sequence). CDR3 residues: CASSPGLAGTDTQYF. Here the CDR3 DNA reads TGTGCCAGCAGCCCGGGACTAGCGGGGACAGATACGCAGTATTTT.

This clone turned up a few times. CDR3 sequence: CASSFSGRLEGYTF. The CDR3 nucleotides read TGTGCCAGCAGCTTCTCAGGGCGCTTAGAGGGCTACACCTTC. The chain uses TRBV7-9 and TRBJ1-2, with a possible D match to TRBD1 (5 bases). From germline, CDR1 is SEHNR and CDR2 FQNEAQ (reference sequence). The CDR3 covers 14 residues. Trimming stripped 3 bases from V and 8 bases from J, with 16 bases between. The whole variable domain, filled in from reference TRBV7-9 and TRBJ1-2, reads DTGVSQNPRHKITKRGQNVTFRCDPISEHNRLYWYRQTLGQGPEFLTYFQNEAQLEKSRLLSDRFSAERPKGSFSTLEIQRTEQGDSAMYLCASSFSGRLEGYTFGSGTRLTVV.

V and J are TRBV6-5 and TRBJ2-5; D is unresolved. The CDR3 sequence is 15 residues long. Germline values: CDR1 MNHEY, CDR2 SVGAGI. V was shortened by 2 bases and J by 4 bases, with 14 bases between the two germline ends. In DNA form, the CDR3 reads TGTGCCAGCAGTTACGGGCCCTTCTTAGGAGAGACCCAGTACTTC. The encoded protein is CASSYGPFLGETQYF.

The chain has TRBV5-4 and TRBJ2-7; 7 bases fit TRBD1. This CDR3 region has 16 residues. Germline-derived CDR1 and CDR2 are SGHNT and YYREEE (reference sequence). V trimming: 5 bases; J trimming: 0 bases; junction bases outside the gene matches: 11. CDR3: CASSPAGPGGSYEQYF. Written as DNA, the CDR3 is TGTGCCAGCAGTCCCGCGGGCCCAGGGGGCTCCTACGAGCAGTACTTC.

The count of this clone is one. The V and J genes are TRBV7-8 and TRBJ1-2; D gene uncertain. Germline loops: CDR1 SGHVS, CDR2 FQNEAQ. Trimming took off 5 bases at V and 2 bases at J, with 24 bases between the two ends. The CDR3 runs 18 residues. The CDR3 sequence is CASSRRPGWGEKNYGYTF. For the CDR3, the DNA is TGTGCCAGCAGCCGACGGCCCGGGTGGGGAGAGAAAAACTATGGCTACACCTTC. Combining the CDR3 with reference TRBV7-8 and TRBJ1-2 gives the whole variable domain GAGVSQSPRYKVAKRGQDVALRCDPISGHVSLFWYQQALGQGPEFLTYFQNEAQLDKSGLPSDRFFAERPEGSVSTLKIQRTQQEDSAVYLCASSRRPGWGEKNYGYTFGSGTRLTVV.

The genes are TRBV15 and TRBJ1-1; tentative D call: TRBD1 (5 bases). CDR3 size: 15 residues. CDR1 is LNHNV and CDR2 is YYDKDF in the germline V gene (reference sequence). V was clipped by 0 bases and J by 3 bases, with 11 bases between them. The CDR3 sequence: CATSRDRRGDTEAFF. Here the CDR3 DNA reads TGTGCCACCAGCAGAGATCGACGGGGGGACACTGAAGCTTTCTTT.

The chain combines TRBV6-1 with TRBJ2-3, with 9 bases matching TRBD2. J gave up 6 bases and V 2 bases, and 3 bases lay outside the gene matches. In germline, CDR1 is MNHNS, CDR2 SASEGT. This CDR3 has 14 residues. The CDR3: CASSESGGQDTQYF. DNA for the CDR3: TGTGCCAGCAGTGAAAGCGGGGGGCAGGATACGCAGTATTTT.

V usage is TRBV24-1 and J usage is TRBJ1-2; D not resolved. Deletions cut 0 bases from V and 4 bases from J, with 8 bases between. Germline assignment: CDR1 KGHDR and CDR2 SFDVKD. CDR3 length equals 14 residues. The CDR3: CATSDLGSVYGYTF. The CDR3 DNA reads as TGTGCCACCAGTGATTTGGGTTCGGTCTATGGCTACACCTTC.

The CDR3 is CASSEGQGAGGYTF. The CDR3 nucleotides read TGTGCCAGCAGTGAAGGACAGGGGGCGGGTGGCTACACCTTC. The rearrangement uses TRBV2 and TRBJ1-2, with 10 nucleotides matching TRBD1. Germline loops: CDR1 SNHLY, CDR2 FYNNEI. The CDR3 consists of 14 residues. With V trimmed by 1 base and J by 7 bases, 3 bases remained unmatched. Based on the CDR3 plus reference TRBV2 and TRBJ1-2, the full variable domain is EPEVTQTPSHQVTQMGQEVILRCVPISNHLYFYWYRQILGQKVEFLVSFYNNEISEKSEIFDDQFSVERPDGSNFTLKIRSTKLEDSAMYFCASSEGQGAGGYTFGSGTRLTVV.

The chain employs TRBV29-1 and TRBJ2-5; TRBD2 matches at 7 bases. The CDR3 consists of 13 residues. Germline V gene lookup returns CDR1 SQVTM and CDR2 ANQGSEA. V lost 5 bases to trimming and J lost 4 bases; unmatched junction nucleotides: 7. The CDR3 nucleotides are TGCAGCGTTAGGCAAGCGGGGCGAGAGACCCAGTACTTC. It translates to CSVRQAGRETQYF.

J is TRBJ2-3 and V is TRBV11-1; maybe TRBD2 (5 bases). This CDR3 is built from 16 residues. Per germline, CDR1 SGHAT and CDR2 FQDESV (reference sequence). Trimming removed 3 bases from V and 0 bases from J, with 13 bases in between. The CDR3 nucleotides read TGTGCCAGCAGCTTTAGTCTTCCGGGGAGCACAGATACGCAGTATTTT. Its protein product is CASSFSLPGSTDTQYF. The full variable domain, its missing parts supplied by reference TRBV11-1 and TRBJ2-3, is EAEVAQSPRYKITEKSQAVAFWCDPISGHATLYWYRQILGQGPELLVQFQDESVVDDSQLPKDRFSAERLKGVDSTLKIQPAELGDSAMYLCASSFSLPGSTDTQYFGPGTRLTVL.

Notes on this clone: The same CDR3 arises from other DNA sequences in this sample as well. V gene TRBV18 combines with J gene TRBJ1-2, with D possibly being TRBD1 (5 bases). The CDR3 contains 14 residues. Germline values: CDR1 KGHSH, CDR2 LQKENI. V was shortened by 1 base and J by 2 bases, with 8 bases between the two germline ends. DNA for the CDR3: TGTGCCAGCTCACCACAGGGGATAAACTATGGCTACACCTTC. Protein sequence: CASSPQGINYGYTF.

The chain links TRBV30 to TRBJ2-2; possible D gene TRBD2, 7 bases. The CDR3 extends over 17 amino acids. CDR1 and CDR2 from the germline V gene are GTSNPN and SVGIG (reference sequence). Trimming took 0 bases from V and 6 from J, leaving 20 bases between them. CDR3 protein: CAWSVSVAGAGSGELFF. In DNA form, the CDR3 reads TGTGCCTGGAGTGTATCAGTTGCGGGGGCGGGGTCCGGGGAGCTGTTTTTT.

The table lists this clone with a few counts. The chain recombines TRBV7-9 with TRBJ2-7, with D hard to call. Trimming took off 5 bases at V and 4 bases at J, with 12 bases between the two ends. The germline V gene has CDR1 SEHNR and CDR2 FQNEAQ (reference sequence). This CDR3 spans 13 amino acids. The CDR3 spells CASSGPANYEQYF. The CDR3 DNA reads TGTGCCAGCAGCGGCCCCGCAAATTACGAGCAGTACTTC.

This clone was found once. The chain uses TRBV5-1 and TRBJ2-2; 12 bases align to TRBD2. Trimming at V came to 1 base and at J to 3 bases, leaving 4 bases not matched to a gene. Per the germline V gene, CDR1 is SGHRS and CDR2 is YFSETQ. This CDR3 region has 17 residues. The CDR3 spells CASSLRLAGGHTGELFF. The CDR3 nucleotides read TGCGCCAGCAGCTTGCGGCTAGCGGGGGGGCACACCGGGGAGCTGTTTTTT.

V gene TRBV4-2 combines with J gene TRBJ1-2; 7 bases are a match to TRBD1. The CDR3 length is 16 residues. Losses at the gene ends were 1 base for V and 1 base for J; bases not matched to a gene: 6. Germline-derived CDR1 and CDR2 are LGHNA and YNFKEQ. The CDR3 nucleotides are TGTGCCAGCAGCCAAGTTGAGGGGGCTAATAACTATGGCTACACCTTC. Encoded protein: CASSQVEGANNYGYTF.

DNA for the CDR3: TGTGCCAGCAGTGAAGCTTCTACAGGTCTTTTACCGTTTAGCACAGATACGCAGTATTTT. Residues: CASSEASTGLLPFSTDTQYF. This chain uses TRBV6-1 with TRBJ2-3; maybe TRBD1 (5 bases). Trimming cost V 0 bases and J 0 bases, with 22 bases left between them. The CDR3 is made up of 20 amino acids. From germline, CDR1 is MNHNS and CDR2 SASEGT.

The chain carries TRBV27 and TRBJ2-2; D is ambiguous. The CDR3 is made up of 13 amino acids. V lost 6 bases and J lost 4, with 9 bases in between. CDR1 and CDR2 from the germline V gene are MNHEY and SMNVEV (reference sequence). The CDR3 nucleotides read TGTGCCAGCAGCCAAACTCGCACCGGGGAGCTGTTTTTT. Protein: CASSQTRTGELFF.

This sequence joins TRBV28 and TRBJ2-1, with a weak D call TRBD2 (6 bases). This CDR3 is 12 amino acids long. V gave up 6 bases and J gave up 7 bases, with 10 bases separating them. Germline lookup yields CDR1 MDHEN and CDR2 SYDVKM. The CDR3 loop reads CASRVSGNEQFF. The CDR3 region has the DNA TGTGCCAGCAGGGTTAGCGGAAATGAGCAGTTCTTC.